This T cell receptor beta chain was recorded in a study of blood T cell repertoires in COVID-19 (dated by TCRdb to the early 2020s). Background on the whole study: Samples covering the acute and convalescent phases of COVID-19 were provided by collaborators in the United States, Italy and Spain. The samples were drawn from the first 160 participants of the ongoing ImmuneRACE study and from 1,200 or so subjects provided by 6 global collaborators. Nearly every sample came with metadata listing a de-identified subject ID, COVID-19 status, age in years and sex. The repertoires were made available in a free public database intended to serve as a resource for research on the immune response to SARS-CoV-2. Where available, HLA class I and class II types were obtained from metadata supplied by the sample provider rather than from assay-based typing. The dataset comprised deeply sampled blood TCRbeta repertoires from subjects exposed to, actively infected with, or recovered from COVID-19. The material from the prospective study consisted of cDNA or gDNA derived from T cells, B-cell-depleted T cells, or PBMCs. The study at large found these results: The quantity of clinical and demographic metadata differed by source and by participant and was supplied without curation.

TCRbeta CDR3 regions were amplified from genomic DNA using the immunoSEQ Assay, a bias-controlled multiplex PCR. The source study handled its data this way. Within the assay, amplification of reference gene primers was used to estimate how many nucleated cells each sample contained. Sequence reads were collapsed and filtered to measure the absolute abundance of every unique TCRbeta CDR3 rearrangement. For each sample, productive Simpson clonality was calculated by taking the square root of Simpson's diversity index across productive rearrangements. The table was pulled from immuneACCESS by TCRdb, which kept in-frame rearrangements only. Such tables lose some clones; where checked, under half of the loss comes from unresolved V genes, and the rest has no known cause. V and J calls and clone size are given by that table; D and trimming were obtained from the DNA. Recorded for this sample are roughly 100,000 clones; approximately 84% of them occurred a single time. Of the sample, approximately 25% falls within the top ten clones.

Including the terminal cysteine and phenylalanine, the CDR3 comprises 15 residues. Only the CDR3 DNA stays, 45 bases, in frame from base 1. Looking up the germline V gene (reference sequence) yields CDR1 LNHDA and CDR2 SQIVND. Trimming removed 5 bases from V and 7 bases from J; the gene matches leave 10 bases unexplained. With regard to this clone: Its antigen has not been determined. There are no base qualities to consult, and no much larger clone falls within one base.

Each collaborating institution followed its own protocols to collect whole blood in K2EDTA tubes. For TCRbeta analysis, collaborators shipped samples as frozen whole blood, isolated PBMCs, or DNA extracted from either of those sample types. Sequencing was carried out using peripheral blood. The rearranged chain carries TRBV19 and TRBJ2-1, with 8 middle bases fitting TRBD1. The receptor's source is an elderly man with active or convalescent COVID-19. This receptor carries the CDR3 CASSLAPDRENEQFF. The sequence in DNA is TGTGCCAGTAGTCTCGCCCCGGACAGGGAGAATGAGCAGTTCTTC.